These 21 T cell receptor beta chains were sequenced from one sample in a study of tumor-infiltrating lymphocytes in primary liver carcinoma. From unsorted bulk tissue weighing about 20-33 mg, DNA and RNA were co-extracted. With approximately 470 ng total RNA as template and a constant-region primer, TCR beta cDNA was made. Each TCR beta library was derived from three nested multiplex PCR rounds that employed slightly modified ARM-PCR. Both of the initial two PCR rounds ran for nine to ten cycles and employed TRBV1-TRBV30 forward primers alongside a C-beta reverse primer. MiXCR was run by TCRdb on the multiplex PCR reads, yielding one entry per CDR3 protein. The sample shows 90,000 to 150,000 distinct CDR3 sequences, roughly 75% of them seen only once. The sample consisted of tumor-adjacent normal liver tissue. The receptors here all came from a woman in her sixties or seventies with primary liver carcinoma and hepatitis B virus infection.

The genes are TRBV19 and TRBJ2-1, with 9 bases identical to TRBD2. Germline V gene lookup returns CDR1 LNHDA and CDR2 SQIVND (reference sequence). V lost 5 bases, J lost 8 bases, and 10 bases stayed unmatched. This CDR3 has 15 amino acids. The CDR3 region is CASSHKRGAADEQFF. The DNA for the CDR3 is TGTGCCAGTAGTCATAAGCGGGGGGCGGCGGATGAGCAGTTCTTC.

A note on this clonotype: This may be a read error, as it is one base from a much larger clone. Because the CDR3 is missing its conserved closing phenylalanine or tryptophan, this is likely a read error. The chain employs TRBV2 and TRBJ2-7; possibly TRBD1 for D (5 bases). Germline V gene data show CDR1 as SNHLY and CDR2 as FYNNEI. V shed 5 bases and J shed 6 bases, with 11 bases lying between them. CDR3 length: 12 residues. CDR3 DNA: TGTGCCAGCAGTATCCAGGGTCGCGAGCAGTACCTC. It encodes CASSIQGREQYL.

There are a few counts of this clonotype. The rearrangement links TRBV28 to TRBJ2-5, with a tentative D call TRBD1 (5 bases). Germline CDR1 is MDHEN and CDR2 is SYDVKM. The germline V and J ends were trimmed by 2 bases and 1 base, with 20 bases remaining between them. This CDR3 region has 18 residues. CDR3: CASSLARPVGAIQETQYF. DNA of the CDR3: TGTGCCAGCAGTTTAGCCCGCCCTGTAGGGGCGATCCAAGAGACCCAGTACTTC.

The J gene is TRBJ2-2, the V gene TRBV11-2; D is possibly TRBD1 (6 bases). CDR1 is SGHAT, CDR2 FQNNGV, per germline. Trimming stripped 1 base from V and 11 bases from J, with 17 bases between. This CDR3 region has 15 residues. DNA for the CDR3: TGTGCCAGCAGCTTAGGAGGGACACACACCAGAGAGCTGTTTTTT. Translation: CASSLGGTHTRELFF. The full variable domain, completed using reference TRBV11-2 and TRBJ2-2, is EAGVAQSPRYKIIEKRQSVAFWCNPISGHATLYWYQQILGQGPKLLIQFQNNGVVDDSQLPKDRFSAERLKGVDSTLKIQPAKLEDSAVYLCASSLGGTHTRELFFGEGSRLTVL.

V is TRBV5-1 and J is TRBJ1-1; D is unresolved. The CDR3 length is 14 residues. The V gene's germline CDR1 is SGHRS and CDR2 YFSETQ. The V and J ends lost 2 bases and 3 bases respectively, with 11 bases between them. CDR3 sequence: CASSFSEGYTEAFF. CDR3 DNA: TGCGCCAGCAGCTTTTCAGAAGGGTACACTGAAGCTTTCTTT. Filled out from reference TRBV5-1 and TRBJ1-1, the complete variable domain reads KAGVTQTPRYLIKTRGQQVTLSCSPISGHRSVSWYQQTPGQGLQFLFEYFSETQRNKGNFPGRFSGRQFSNSRSEMNVSTLELGDSALYLCASSFSEGYTEAFFGQGTRLTVV.

Only a few counts were recorded for this clonotype. It is likely a read error, because the conserved phenylalanine at the end of the CDR3 is missing. The chain employs TRBV5-5 and TRBJ2-2; D may be TRBD1 (5 bases). Germline V gene data show CDR1 as SGHKS and CDR2 as YYEKEE (reference sequence). The CDR3 sequence is 15 residues long. V was clipped by 1 base and J by 9 bases, with 16 bases between them. CDR3 protein: CASSLFVQGTRELFL. The DNA of the CDR3 is TGTGCCAGCAGCTTGTTTGTGCAGGGTACCCGGGAGCTGTTTCTT.

Note on this clonotype: The junction does not match germline at one end; this may be a read error. This chain joins TRBV7-9 and TRBJ2-3; 10 nucleotides align to TRBD2. CDR1 and CDR2 from the germline V gene are SEHNR and FQNEAQ (reference sequence). This CDR3 comprises 17 residues. The CDR3 DNA is TGTGCCAGCAGCTTAGGAGTTTTAGCGGGAGGTACGGATATGCAGTATTTT. Its translation is CASSLGVLAGGTDMQYF.

This clonotype was picked up a small number of times. The gene calls are TRBV18 and TRBJ1-1; D ambiguous. This CDR3 has 13 amino acids. The V gene's germline CDR1 is KGHSH and CDR2 LQKENI. Trimming removed 4 bases from V and 3 bases from J, with 9 bases in between. CDR3 DNA sequence: TGTGCCAGCTCACTCCGGGCGGACACTGAAGCTTTCTTT. The encoded protein is CASSLRADTEAFF.

Only one count was recorded for this clonotype. A junction boundary mismatches the germline segment, possibly from a read error. V and J are TRBV18 and TRBJ1-2; D remains ambiguous. CDR1 and CDR2 from the germline V gene are KGHSH and LQKENI. This CDR3 region has 13 residues. This CDR3 is CASSPGTNYDYTF. For the CDR3, the DNA is TGTGCCAGCTCACCAGGAACTAACTATGACTACACCTTC.

The chain uses TRBV20-1 and TRBJ2-1; maybe TRBD2 (6 bases). V was trimmed by 4 bases and J by 3 bases, leaving 22 bases between them. The germline gives CDR1 DFQATT, CDR2 SNEGSKA (reference sequence). This CDR3 spans 17 amino acids. The CDR3 nucleotides are TGCAGTGCTATATGGGGTCCTGGCGGGATCCTCTACAATGAGCAGTTCTTC. Translating gives CSAIWGPGGILYNEQFF.

The J gene is TRBJ2-4, the V gene TRBV18, with D perhaps TRBD1 (6 bases). V was pared by 2 bases and J by 0 bases, with 14 bases between. The length of the CDR3 is 17 residues. The germline CDR1 and CDR2 sequences are KGHSH and LQKENI. The CDR3: CASSPYSGEKAKNIQYF. CDR3 DNA sequence: TGTGCCAGCTCACCATATTCAGGGGAGAAAGCCAAAAACATTCAGTACTTC.

About this clonotype itself: This may stem from a read error, because a much larger clone lies one nucleotide away. This chain joins TRBV5-1 and TRBJ2-1; TRBD2 matches 7 bases. Germline CDR1 SGHRS, CDR2 YFSETQ. This CDR3 spans 12 amino acids. The CDR3 loop is CASGRGYNKQFF. CDR3 sequence (DNA): TGCGCCAGCGGGAGGGGCTACAATAAGCAGTTCTTC.

The genes are TRBV5-1 and TRBJ2-3; weak D call: TRBD2 (6 bases). The germline V gene has CDR1 SGHRS and CDR2 YFSETQ. This CDR3 has 16 residues. The ends were cut back, 0 bases at V and 6 bases at J, with 17 bases in the middle. CDR3 nucleotide sequence: TGCGCCAGCAGCTTGGCCGGGGCGGGAAGGACGGATACGCAGTATTTT. Protein product: CASSLAGAGRTDTQYF.

Worth noting for this clonotype: A much larger clone lies one base from this, so it may be a read error. The CDR3 does not end in the conserved phenylalanine or tryptophan, so this is likely a read error. The CDR3: CASSLSETQYC. CDR3 DNA: TGTGCCAGCAGTTTGTCAGAGACCCAGTACTGC. This sequence joins TRBV28 and TRBJ2-5; D unresolved. V was trimmed by 3 bases and J by 4 bases, leaving 3 bases between them. This CDR3 spans 11 amino acids. In germline, CDR1 is MDHEN, CDR2 SYDVKM.

There are many counts of this clonotype. CDR3 DNA: TGTGCCATCAGTGACGGGCCCAGAGCCCAAAAAGCTCAAGAGACCCAGTACTTC. Protein sequence: CAISDGPRAQKAQETQYF. The chain uses TRBV10-3 and TRBJ2-5; no firm D call. The CDR3 has 18 amino acids. Trimming removed 3 bases at V and 2 bases at J, with 22 bases between. Germline-derived CDR1 and CDR2 are ENHRY and SYGVKD.

About this clonotype: The final CDR3 position lacks the conserved phenylalanine or tryptophan, pointing to a likely read error. No DNA is shown, since the ends of the CDR3 on it are uncertain; the CDR3 is the one TCRdb lists. The J gene is TRBJ2-3, the V gene TRBV11-1; TRBD2 is taken as the D call from the table, unchecked against the DNA. The CDR3 is 14 residues long, ends included. In germline, CDR1 is SGHAT, CDR2 FQDESV (reference sequence). The CDR3 region is CAGSLRQHTGESHL.

About this clonotype itself: A much larger clone differs from this one at a single base, so this may be a read error. The chain joins TRBV28 to TRBJ1-2; D is ambiguous. V was shortened by 10 bases and J by 7 bases, with 19 bases between the two germline ends. The CDR3 consists of 13 residues. From germline, CDR1 is MDHEN and CDR2 SYDVKM. The CDR3: CAIFGGWAGGYTF. The DNA for the CDR3 is TGTGCCATCTTCGGAGGGTGGGCTGGTGGCTACACCTTC.

There are many counts of this clonotype. This chain connects TRBV6-5 to TRBJ2-6, with D tentatively TRBD1 (6 bases). Germline V gives CDR1 MNHEY, CDR2 SVGAGI. V lost 0 bases, J lost 4 bases, and 13 bases lay in between. The CDR3 contains 17 residues. CDR3 DNA sequence: TGTGCCAGCAGTTACTCGATGGGGGCGTGGGGGGCCAACGTCCTGACTTTC. This codes for CASSYSMGAWGANVLTF.

On this clonotype itself: At one end the junction does not follow the germline gene, possibly because of a read error. The chain has TRBV11-2 and TRBJ2-3; D is perhaps TRBD2 (7 bases). Per germline, CDR1 SGHAT and CDR2 FQNNGV. This CDR3 spans 17 amino acids. The CDR3 region is CASSIGGLTYTTDMQYF. The CDR3 DNA reads as TGTGCCAGCAGCATAGGGGGACTAACGTACACGACAGATATGCAGTATTTT. Complete variable domain (other parts from reference TRBV11-2 and TRBJ2-3): EAGVAQSPRYKIIEKRQSVAFWCNPISGHATLYWYQQILGQGPKLLIQFQNNGVVDDSQLPKDRFSAERLKGVDSTLKIQPAKLEDSAVYLCASSIGGLTYTTDMQYFGPGTRLTVL.

This clonotype was counted a few times. The rearrangement uses TRBV11-2 and TRBJ2-7; possibly TRBD1 for D (7 bases). Looked up from germline, CDR1 is SGHAT and CDR2 is FQNNGV. This CDR3 comprises 17 residues. The V gene lost 6 bases and the J gene lost 2 bases, with 23 bases spanning the gap. The CDR3 is CASSITGGGSWTYEQYF. The CDR3, as DNA: TGTGCCAGCAGTATCACAGGAGGGGGCTCTTGGACCTACGAGCAGTACTTC. Using reference TRBV11-2 and TRBJ2-7 for the parts outside the CDR3, the full variable domain is EAGVAQSPRYKIIEKRQSVAFWCNPISGHATLYWYQQILGQGPKLLIQFQNNGVVDDSQLPKDRFSAERLKGVDSTLKIQPAKLEDSAVYLCASSITGGGSWTYEQYFGPGTRLTVT.

Points on this clonotype: This sequence may be a read error, since a much larger clone differs from it by one base. V is TRBV5-1 and J is TRBJ2-7; perhaps D is TRBD1 or TRBD2 (6 bases each). Per germline, CDR1 SGHRS and CDR2 YFSETQ. The CDR3 spans 15 residues. CDR3 DNA: TGCGCCAGCATCTTGGAGGGCAGGGGAGCCTACGAGCAGTACTTC. Amino acid sequence: CASILEGRGAYEQYF.